What follows are 7 T cell receptor beta chains derived from one specimen sequenced in a study of T cells after yellow fever vaccination. TCRdb re-called the 5' RACE reads with MiXCR, one entry per CDR3 protein. The data contain approximately 580,000 distinct CDR3 sequences, 17% of them seen just once; the ten biggest clones take up 15% to 20%. The material was PBMCs, obtained 5 days after the first yellow fever vaccination. Receptors were obtained from a young man who received the YFV17D yellow fever vaccine.

The chain uses TRBV6-2 or TRBV6-3 and TRBJ2-1; 9 positions agree with TRBD1. The CDR3 runs to 20 residues. The ends lost 5 bases at V and 2 bases at J; junction bases unmatched: 19. The germline gives CDR1 MNHEY, CDR2 SVGEGT. The CDR3, as DNA: TGTGCCAGCAGTCTTTTACTCCCGTGGGGACAGGGCGATACCTACAATGAGCAGTTCTTC. It specifies CASSLLLPWGQGDTYNEQFF.

V and J are TRBV5-4 and TRBJ1-6; D gene unclear. CDR1 and CDR2 from the germline V gene are SGHNT and YYREEE (reference sequence). The V end was cut by 0 bases, the J end by 0 bases, with 22 bases between. The CDR3 is 21 amino acids. The CDR3 sequence: CASSLDVVGVPFSSYNSPLHF. CDR3 nucleotide sequence: TGTGCCAGCAGCTTGGACGTGGTCGGCGTACCTTTCAGCTCCTATAATTCACCCCTCCACTTT.

This clonotype occurred a few times. The chain combines TRBV5-1 with TRBJ1-2; D not resolved. The V end was cut by 4 bases, the J end by 1 base, with 5 bases between. This CDR3 is built from 12 residues. In germline, CDR1 is SGHRS, CDR2 YFSETQ. CDR3 protein: CASSVLNYGYTF. CDR3 in DNA: TGCGCCAGCAGCGTCCTTAACTATGGCTACACCTTC.

This clonotype was picked up a small number of times. The CDR3 protein is CSAHGQGNTEAFF. CDR3 in DNA: TGCAGCGCACACGGACAGGGGAACACTGAAGCTTTCTTT. The V gene is TRBV29-1, the J gene TRBJ1-1; TRBD1 matches at 8 bases. The CDR3 length is 13 residues. CDR1 is SQVTM, CDR2 ANQGSEA, per germline. With 7 bases clipped from V and 1 base from J, the junction kept 5 bases outside the gene matches.

The rearrangement links TRBV20-1 to TRBJ1-6; a possible D gene is TRBD1 (6 bases). CDR1 and CDR2 (germline): DFQATT, SNEGSKA (reference sequence). The V end lost 6 bases, the J end lost 5 bases, and 14 bases lay between the germline ends. The CDR3 extends over 14 amino acids. CDR3 amino acids: CSARNRDDNSPLHF. CDR3 bases: TGCAGTGCCCGAAACAGGGACGATAATTCACCCCTCCACTTT.

This clonotype was observed a handful of times. The chain uses TRBV6-1 and TRBJ1-1; 9 bases agree with TRBD1. The CDR3 contains 15 residues. J lost 1 base, V lost 7 bases, and 7 bases had no gene match. The V gene's germline CDR1 is MNHNS and CDR2 SASEGT. CDR3 nucleotides: TGTGCCAGCATCCCGGGACAGGGATCGAACACTGAAGCTTTCTTT. This translates into CASIPGQGSNTEAFF.

This clonotype was seen more than once but under ten times. V is TRBV27 and J is TRBJ1-4; unclear D gene. The CDR3 is made up of 14 amino acids. Trimming shortened V by 1 base and J by 8 bases, and 11 bases separated the two germline ends. Germline CDR1 is MNHEY and CDR2 is SMNVEV (reference sequence). CDR3 sequence: CASSLLGSEEKLFF. The CDR3 DNA follows: TGTGCCAGCAGTTTATTAGGGTCCGAGGAAAAACTGTTTTTT. The full variable domain, rest sourced from reference TRBV27 and TRBJ1-4, is EAQVTQNPRYLITVTGKKLTVTCSQNMNHEYMSWYRQDPGLGLRQIYYSMNVEVTDKGDVPEGYKVSRKEKRNFPLILESPSPNQTSLYFCASSLLGSEEKLFFGSGTQLSVL.